The 30 T cell receptor beta chains in this list originate from one sample, sequenced in a study of type 1 and type 2 diabetes patients. The PCR template was genomic DNA. Amplification of the beta chain CDR3 used 30 forward and 13 reverse multiplex primers. TCRdb re-called the multiplex PCR reads with MiXCR, one entry per CDR3 protein. This sample yields 270,000 or so distinct CDR3 sequences, of which 40% to 50% are seen a single time; roughly 15% belongs to the top ten. Sequenced sample: peripheral blood mononuclear cells (PBMCs). These receptors were taken from a young man with type 2 diabetes.

The chain employs TRBV28 and TRBJ1-2, with D perhaps TRBD1 (6 bases). Germline values: CDR1 MDHEN, CDR2 SYDVKM. Trimming shortened V by 6 bases and J by 3 bases, and 14 bases separated the two germline ends. This CDR3 has 14 amino acids. The CDR3 loop is CASSPLGAYYGYTF. The CDR3, as DNA: TGTGCCAGCAGCCCACTGGGGGCATACTATGGCTACACCTTC.

The chain uses TRBV28 and TRBJ1-2; tentative D call: TRBD1 (5 bases). The ends were cut back, 6 bases at V and 4 bases at J, with 18 bases in the middle. The CDR3 extends over 15 amino acids. The germline V gene encodes CDR1 MDHEN and CDR2 SYDVKM. The CDR3 loop reads CASSLEWEGTYGYTF. CDR3 sequence (DNA): TGTGCCAGCAGCCTAGAGTGGGAGGGGACCTATGGCTACACCTTC.

The rearrangement uses TRBV6-6 and TRBJ1-5; D remains ambiguous. The germline V gene encodes CDR1 MNHNY and CDR2 SVGAGI (reference sequence). There are 15 residues in the CDR3. The V and J ends lost 1 base and 2 bases respectively, with 9 bases between them. The CDR3 DNA follows: TGTGCCAGCAGTTACTTGAGGAGGGGCAATCAGCCCCAGCATTTT. It codes for CASSYLRRGNQPQHF.

The V gene is TRBV13, the J gene TRBJ2-6, with a possible D match to TRBD1 (5 bases). The CDR3 covers 16 residues. Germline CDR1 is PRHDT and CDR2 is FYEKMQ (reference sequence). V dropped 6 bases and J dropped 2 bases, with 14 bases sitting between them. CDR3 residues: CASRDIGVTGANVLTF. In nucleotides, the CDR3 is TGTGCCAGCAGGGACATAGGGGTAACTGGGGCCAACGTCCTGACTTTC.

This clonotype was detected only a few times. V gene TRBV2 combines with J gene TRBJ1-1; possibly TRBD1 for D (6 bases). CDR3 size: 16 residues. Trimming removed 8 bases at V and 1 base at J, with 20 bases between. CDR1 and CDR2 from the germline V gene are SNHLY and FYNNEI. The CDR3, as DNA: TGTGCCAGCGGAGGGGACTTGGACAGACCGAACACTGAAGCTTTCTTT. Its protein is CASGGDLDRPNTEAFF.

The CDR3 DNA is TGTGCCAGCAGCAGGGGGACAGGGGGCAACACCGGGGAGCTGTTTTTT. Translated, it gives CASSRGTGGNTGELFF. J is TRBJ2-2 and V is TRBV2; 12 bases match TRBD1. Germline values: CDR1 SNHLY, CDR2 FYNNEI. The CDR3 loop spans 16 amino acids. Trimming took 6 bases from V and 2 from J; bases not matched to a gene: 4.

The chain links TRBV12-3 or TRBV12-4 to TRBJ1-6, with 7 nucleotides matching TRBD1. The CDR3 has 16 residues. J gave up 6 bases and V 5 bases, and 10 bases lay outside the gene matches. CDR3 in DNA: TGTGCCAGCAGTCCAAAGACAGGGCTTCTTAATTCACCCCTCCACTTT. Protein sequence: CASSPKTGLLNSPLHF.

This chain connects TRBV28 to TRBJ2-7, with D possibly being TRBD1 (7 bases). This CDR3 has 14 residues. Germline CDR1 and CDR2: MDHEN and SYDVKM. The V end was cut by 10 bases, the J end by 1 base, with 17 bases between. CDR3 nucleotide sequence: TGTGCCACCCTAATTCCAGGGGGGTCCTACGAGCAGTACTTC. Translation gives CATLIPGGSYEQYF. The full variable domain, rest sourced from reference TRBV28 and TRBJ2-7, is DVKVTQSSRYLVKRTGEKVFLECVQDMDHENMFWYRQDPGLGLRLIYFSYDVKMKEKGDIPEGYSVSREKKERFSLILESASTNQTSMYLCATLIPGGSYEQYFGPGTRLTVT.

This chain links TRBV19 with TRBJ2-1, with TRBD2 matching over 7 bases. Germline assignment: CDR1 LNHDA and CDR2 SQIVND (reference sequence). Germline trimming cut 3 bases from V and 2 bases from J; bases unmatched to any gene: 4. CDR3 length: 15 residues. CDR3: CASSMGGSPYNEQFF. CDR3 sequence (DNA): TGTGCCAGTAGTATGGGCGGGAGCCCCTACAATGAGCAGTTCTTC.

As to this clonotype: Because it lacks the conserved phenylalanine or tryptophan at the end, this CDR3 is likely a read error. The rearrangement uses TRBV6-1 and TRBJ2-7; perhaps TRBD2 as D (6 bases). The length of the CDR3 is 15 residues. Looked up from germline, CDR1 is MNHNS and CDR2 is SASEGT. The CDR3 protein is CAISSFGEASYEQYL. The CDR3, as DNA: TGTGCCATCAGTTCCTTCGGGGAGGCCTCCTACGAGCAGTACCTC.

The table lists this clonotype with a few counts. This sequence joins TRBV6-2 or TRBV6-3 and TRBJ2-7; 7 bases match TRBD1. The length of the CDR3 is 13 residues. V lost 7 bases and J lost 0; bases outside the gene matches: 3. CDR1 is MNHEY, CDR2 SVGEGT, per germline. In nucleotides, the CDR3 is TGTGCCAGCACGACAGGGAACTCCTACGAGCAGTACTTC. This encodes CASTTGNSYEQYF.

The CDR3 DNA reads TGTGCCAGCAAACGACTAGCGGGGGTTTACGAGCAGTACTTC. Translating it yields CASKRLAGVYEQYF. The chain carries TRBV2 and TRBJ2-7, with 12 nucleotides matching TRBD2. This CDR3 is 14 amino acids long. The germline V gene encodes CDR1 SNHLY and CDR2 FYNNEI. V was clipped by 7 bases and J by 4 bases; unmatched bases: 5.

This clonotype has a count of ten or more. This chain links TRBV10-3 with TRBJ2-7; 7 bases line up with TRBD1. CDR3 length equals 14 residues. With 5 bases clipped from V and 3 bases from J, the junction kept 7 bases outside the gene matches. Germline CDR1 reads ENHRY; CDR2 reads SYGVKD. The CDR3, as DNA: TGTGCCATCAGTCCCGGACAGGCGAGCTACGAGCAGTACTTC. Its translation: CAISPGQASYEQYF.

The genes are TRBV20-1 and TRBJ2-7; D not resolved. Germline CDR1 and CDR2: DFQATT and SNEGSKA (reference sequence). The V end lost 3 bases, the J end lost 6 bases, and 3 bases lay between the germline ends. The CDR3 consists of 9 residues. CDR3 region: CSASSEQYF. As DNA, the CDR3 is TGCAGTGCTAGTAGCGAGCAGTACTTC.

The chain recombines TRBV20-1 with TRBJ2-5, with D perhaps matching TRBD1 or TRBD2 (6 bases each). The CDR3 is 16 residues long. In germline, CDR1 is DFQATT, CDR2 SNEGSKA (reference sequence). V lost 6 bases and J 5 bases, leaving 25 bases between the germline ends. The CDR3 coding sequence is TGCAGTGCCGGAGGGGGTCGGGAGTCTATTTCGGAGACCCAGTACTTC. As protein: CSAGGGRESISETQYF.

The rearrangement joins TRBV28 to TRBJ2-7, with TRBD1 as a possible D gene (5 bases). V was trimmed by 7 bases and J by 4 bases, leaving 14 bases between them. The germline V gene has CDR1 MDHEN and CDR2 SYDVKM. There are 13 residues in the CDR3. CDR3 sequence (DNA): TGTGCCAGCAAGTTGCAGGGTGCTTACGAGCAGTACTTC. It yields the protein CASKLQGAYEQYF.

This rearrangement joins TRBV19 to TRBJ1-5, with D perhaps matching TRBD1 (5 bases). CDR3 length: 13 amino acids. Trimming left V 5 bases short and J 4 bases short, with 9 bases between. CDR1 is LNHDA, CDR2 SQIVND, per germline (reference sequence). The CDR3 region has the DNA TGTGCCAGTAGTCAGGGAGAGAATCAGCCCCAGCATTTT. Protein product: CASSQGENQPQHF.

The table lists this clonotype with many counts. The CDR3 sequence: CASSPGQGGETQYF. In DNA form, the CDR3 reads TGTGCCAGTAGTCCCGGACAGGGGGGGGAGACCCAGTACTTC. The J gene is TRBJ2-5, the V gene TRBV19, with 10 nucleotides matching TRBD1. V gave up 5 bases and J gave up 5 bases; unmatched junction bases: 5. This CDR3 region has 14 residues. CDR1 is LNHDA and CDR2 is SQIVND in the germline V gene (reference sequence).

The rearrangement joins TRBV6-1 to TRBJ2-5, with TRBD1 matching over 9 bases. The CDR3 covers 14 residues. Losses at the gene ends were 6 bases for V and 2 bases for J; bases not matched to a gene: 4. Germline V gives CDR1 MNHNS, CDR2 SASEGT. The DNA of the CDR3 is TGTGCCAGCAGATCCGGGACAGGGCAAGAGACCCAGTACTTC. Translating gives CASRSGTGQETQYF.

This chain connects TRBV29-1 to TRBJ2-5, with D tentatively TRBD2 (5 bases). The end of the DNA fits TRBJ2-1 better, so the J call may be wrong. The CDR3 has 14 amino acids. Per the germline V gene, CDR1 is SQVTM and CDR2 is ANQGSEA. The CDR3 region has the DNA TGCAGCGTTGGAGGAGGTACCGCCTACAATGAGCAGTTCTTC. This codes for CSVGGGTAYNEQFF.

The V call is TRBV6-5, the J call TRBJ2-2; D unresolved. V gave up 6 bases and J gave up 9 bases, with 8 bases separating them. This CDR3 is built from 11 residues. Germline lookup yields CDR1 MNHEY and CDR2 SVGAGI. The DNA of the CDR3 is TGTGCCAGCAGAAACATACGGGAGCTGTTTTTT. Protein sequence: CASRNIRELFF.

This clonotype was counted only a few times. V usage is TRBV4-2 and J usage is TRBJ2-7; TRBD1 matches at 7 bases. The CDR3 has 14 amino acids. CDR1 and CDR2 from the germline V gene are LGHNA and YNFKEQ. The V segment lost 0 bases and the J segment 6 bases; nucleotides outside the gene matches: 5. The CDR3 here is CASSQETGDPEQYF. For the CDR3, the DNA is TGTGCCAGCAGCCAAGAAACAGGGGATCCCGAGCAGTACTTC.

V usage is TRBV10-3 and J usage is TRBJ1-5; D uncertain. The length of the CDR3 is 14 residues. The V end lost 0 bases, the J end lost 7 bases, and 10 bases lay between the germline ends. The germline V gene has CDR1 ENHRY and CDR2 SYGVKD. CDR3 DNA: TGTGCCATCAGTGAGTCCCTAGCTAGGCAGCCCCAGCATTTT. It codes for CAISESLARQPQHF.

The rearrangement joins TRBV19 to TRBJ2-7; a possible D gene is TRBD2 (5 bases). Germline lookup yields CDR1 LNHDA and CDR2 SQIVND (reference sequence). Between the trimmed V and J ends, which lost 3 bases and 2 bases, there was a span of 8 bases. The CDR3 loop spans 13 amino acids. The CDR3 loop is CASSMAEAYEQYF. The CDR3 coding sequence is TGTGCCAGTAGTATGGCGGAGGCCTACGAGCAGTACTTC.

This clonotype showed up many times. The chain is built from TRBV14 and TRBJ2-6; TRBD1 is a possible D gene (6 bases). Looked up from germline, CDR1 is SGHDN and CDR2 is FVKESK. The CDR3 is made up of 16 amino acids. The V end was cut by 2 bases, the J end by 0 bases, with 8 bases between. CDR3 protein: CASSQTRGSGANVLTF. CDR3 coding DNA: TGTGCCAGCAGCCAAACCAGGGGCTCTGGGGCCAACGTCCTGACTTTC.

About this clonotype: This likely comes from a read error, as the CDR3 has no conserved phenylalanine or tryptophan at its end. The V and J genes are TRBV15 and TRBJ2-5; D remains ambiguous. Germline V gene sequence: CDR1 LNHNV, CDR2 YYDKDF (reference sequence). The CDR3 extends over 15 amino acids. The germline V and J ends were trimmed by 7 bases and 1 base, with 16 bases remaining between them. CDR3 in amino acids: CATNRDTARQETQYS. The CDR3 DNA follows: TGTGCCACCAATCGAGACACGGCACGCCAAGAGACCCAGTACTCC.

This clonotype occurred a few times. The J gene is TRBJ2-5, the V gene TRBV30; weak D call: TRBD2 (6 bases). Germline V gene sequence: CDR1 GTSNPN, CDR2 SVGIG (reference sequence). V lost 2 bases to trimming and J lost 2 bases, with 9 bases between them. This CDR3 is 13 amino acids long. The CDR3, as DNA: TGTGCCTGGAGTCGGGGAGGACAAGAGACCCAGTACTTC. Translated: CAWSRGGQETQYF. Variable domain in full (rest from reference TRBV30 and TRBJ2-5): SQTIHQWPATLVQPVGSPLSLECTVEGTSNPNLYWYRQAAGRGLQLLFYSVGIGQISSEVPQNLSASRPQDRQFILSSKKLLLSDSGFYLCAWSRGGQETQYFGPGTRLLVL.

The chain couples TRBV5-1 to TRBJ2-1; 7 bases fit TRBD1. CDR3 length: 17 amino acids. Per germline, CDR1 SGHRS and CDR2 YFSETQ. The ends lost 4 bases at V and 0 bases at J; junction bases unmatched: 10. CDR3 DNA sequence: TGCGCCAGCAGCCCCCTAATCAGGGGGACCTCCTACAATGAGCAGTTCTTC. This codes for CASSPLIRGTSYNEQFF.

The rearrangement uses TRBV24-1 and TRBJ2-3; 9 bases map to TRBD2. The CDR3 totals 16 residues. The germline CDR1 and CDR2 sequences are KGHDR and SFDVKD. The trim removed 0 bases at V and 0 bases at J, leaving 0 bases unmatched. CDR3 in amino acids: CATSDLTSGSTDTQYF. As DNA, the CDR3 is TGTGCCACCAGTGATTTGACTAGCGGGAGCACAGATACGCAGTATTTT.

A few counts support this clonotype. This rearrangement joins TRBV2 to TRBJ2-7; D tentatively reads TRBD1 or TRBD2 (6 bases each). Germline assignment: CDR1 SNHLY and CDR2 FYNNEI. The CDR3 contains 16 residues. V lost 2 bases and J lost 2, with 16 bases in between. The CDR3 is CASSEKGGEGPYEQYF. The DNA of the CDR3 is TGTGCCAGCAGTGAAAAGGGGGGAGAGGGGCCCTACGAGCAGTACTTC.